The next 32 T cell receptor beta chains were all read from a single sample in a study of T cell responses to AZD1222 COVID-19 vaccine. Sequenced by immunoSEQ multiplex PCR; TCRdb stores in-frame clones only, minus some. The table includes about 160,000 clones, 88% detected once. Sequencing was performed on peripheral blood, taken 28 days after the second AZD1222 dose. These receptors were collected from an adult who received the AZD1222 COVID-19 vaccine.

The chain has TRBV19 and TRBJ2-7; 7 nucleotides match TRBD1. Trimming took 2 bases from V and 2 from J; bases not matched to a gene: 12. The CDR3 is 17 amino acids. The germline CDR1 and CDR2 sequences are LNHDA and SQIVND (reference sequence). CDR3 sequence reads: CASSIQQGSLSPYEQYF. In DNA, the CDR3 is TGTGCCAGTAGTATACAACAGGGGTCGTTGTCACCCTACGAGCAGTACTTC.

DNA of the CDR3: TGTGCCAGCAGTCCCGGGACAGGGCTGCAAGGCTACACCTTC. Encoded protein: CASSPGTGLQGYTF. The J gene is TRBJ1-2, the V gene TRBV2, with TRBD1 identical over 9 bases. Germline V gene data show CDR1 as SNHLY and CDR2 as FYNNEI. CDR3 length equals 14 residues. V lost 5 bases, J lost 8 bases, and 9 bases stayed unmatched.

The chain carries TRBV29-1 and TRBJ2-3; 11 bases match TRBD2. The CDR3 consists of 15 residues. V shed 6 bases, J shed 5 bases, and the junction held 10 bases outside the gene matches. The V gene's germline CDR1 is SQVTM and CDR2 ANQGSEA. The CDR3 DNA reads as TGCAGCGTCTTAGCGGGGGGGCAATTGATAGATACGCAGTATTTT. It specifies CSVLAGGQLIDTQYF.

The V and J genes are TRBV6-4 and TRBJ1-1; 10 positions match TRBD1. Germline loops: CDR1 MRHNA, CDR2 SNTAGT. Losses at the gene ends were 4 bases for V and 11 bases for J; bases not matched to a gene: 13. The CDR3 sequence is 15 residues long. CDR3 in DNA: TGTGCCAGCAGTGTAGAGACAGGGGGCTCCCCCCGGGCTTTCTTT. Protein sequence: CASSVETGGSPRAFF.

This clone appeared a single time. The CDR3, as DNA: TGTGCCACCAACTCAAAACTGAACACTGAAGCTTTCTTT. Translated, it gives CATNSKLNTEAFF. The V and J genes are TRBV30 and TRBJ1-1; D unclear. Trimming stripped 8 bases from V and 0 bases from J, with 13 bases between. Germline V gene lookup returns CDR1 GTSNPN and CDR2 SVGIG (reference sequence). The CDR3 sequence is 13 residues long. Together with reference TRBV30 and TRBJ1-1, the CDR3 gives the full variable domain: SQTIHQWPATLVQPVGSPLSLECTVEGTSNPNLYWYRQAAGRGLQLLFYSVGIGQISSEVPQNLSASRPQDRQFILSSKKLLLSDSGFYLCATNSKLNTEAFFGQGTRLTVV.

The rearrangement uses TRBV3-1 (or the pseudogene TRBV3-2) and TRBJ2-3; 7 bases line up with TRBD2. Germline loops: CDR1 LGHDT, CDR2 YNNKEL (reference sequence). After removal of 4 bases from V and 4 bases from J, the junction contained 2 bases not matched to a gene. The CDR3 sequence is 13 residues long. DNA for the CDR3: TGTGCCAGCAGCCGCCGGGGGGCAGATACGCAGTATTTT. Translated, it gives CASSRRGADTQYF.

The chain recombines TRBV4-3 with TRBJ1-1, with D tentatively TRBD1 (5 bases). In germline, CDR1 is LGHNA, CDR2 YSLEER. V lost 0 bases and J 7 bases, leaving 15 bases between the germline ends. This CDR3 contains 15 residues. Written as DNA, the CDR3 is TGCGCCAGCAGCCAAGATCGCCGGGGGAACGATGAAGCTTTCTTT. Amino acids: CASSQDRRGNDEAFF.

This rearrangement joins TRBV5-1 to TRBJ1-1; unclear D gene. CDR3 size: 12 residues. The V and J ends lost 3 bases and 0 bases respectively, with 3 bases between them. Germline V lookup: CDR1 SGHRS, CDR2 YFSETQ. CDR3 sequence reads: CASSSVNTEAFF. The CDR3 DNA reads TGCGCCAGCAGCTCGGTGAACACTGAAGCTTTCTTT.

This clone was recorded once. The CDR3 region has the DNA TGTGCCAGTAGTATAGGGGCAGGCGTCTATGGCTACACCTTC. This encodes CASSIGAGVYGYTF. This sequence joins TRBV19 and TRBJ1-2; D unclear. Trimming removed 1 base at V and 4 bases at J, with 10 bases between. The CDR3 loop spans 14 amino acids. Germline V CDR1 and CDR2: LNHDA, SQIVND (reference sequence).

The genes are TRBV19 and TRBJ1-5, with D perhaps TRBD1 (5 bases). CDR3 length: 17 residues. The V and J ends lost 7 bases and 1 base respectively, with 20 bases between them. Germline V gene data show CDR1 as LNHDA and CDR2 as SQIVND (reference sequence). Here the CDR3 reads CASMRDPGVVSNQPQHF. CDR3 nucleotide sequence: TGTGCCAGTATGCGGGACCCGGGGGTGGTAAGCAATCAGCCCCAGCATTTT.

This clone was found a few times. The chain employs TRBV28 and TRBJ1-1; D unresolved. Germline V gene data show CDR1 as MDHEN and CDR2 as SYDVKM. V gave up 6 bases and J gave up 5 bases, with 19 bases separating them. The CDR3 has 15 residues. The CDR3 region has the DNA TGTGCCAGCAGGGGGTACTCAGCGGGAGGAACTGAAGCTTTCTTT. Translating gives CASRGYSAGGTEAFF.

The CDR3 DNA is TGTGCCAGCATTTCACTCTCGGCTAAGGGCCGGAACACTGAAGCTTTCTTT. It codes for CASISLSAKGRNTEAFF. The chain joins TRBV2 to TRBJ1-1; D is unresolved. The V end was cut by 7 bases, the J end by 1 base, with 22 bases between. The CDR3 length is 17 residues. Germline assignment: CDR1 SNHLY and CDR2 FYNNEI.

The chain has TRBV13 and TRBJ1-1; D ambiguous. Trimming stripped 3 bases from V and 0 bases from J, with 8 bases between. CDR1 and CDR2 from the germline V gene are PRHDT and FYEKMQ (reference sequence). The CDR3 consists of 14 residues. The DNA of the CDR3 is TGTGCCAGCAGCTTCAAGGCCTTGAACACTGAAGCTTTCTTT. It translates to CASSFKALNTEAFF.

The rearrangement uses TRBV6-2 or TRBV6-3 and TRBJ2-3; D not certain. This CDR3 has 17 amino acids. The germline gives CDR1 MNHEY, CDR2 SVGEGT. Trimming took off 2 bases at V and 2 bases at J, with 17 bases between the two ends. The CDR3 DNA reads as TGTGCCAGCAGTTACCTCTCAAGGACGTTGGACACAGATACGCAGTATTTT. As protein: CASSYLSRTLDTDTQYF.

The chain is built from TRBV5-8 and TRBJ2-1; maybe TRBD2 (6 bases). The CDR3 contains 13 residues. Germline-derived CDR1 and CDR2 are SGHTS and YDEGEE. The ends were cut back, 0 bases at V and 9 bases at J, with 10 bases in the middle. CDR3 DNA sequence: TGTGCCAGCAGCTTGGCTAACGGGGGTGAGCAGTTCTTC. Its translation: CASSLANGGEQFF.

The chain joins TRBV11-2 to TRBJ2-7; 8 nucleotides match TRBD2. The V segment lost 3 bases and the J segment 3 bases; nucleotides outside the gene matches: 7. Germline lookup yields CDR1 SGHAT and CDR2 FQNNGV. The CDR3 has 15 residues. In nucleotides, the CDR3 is TGTGCCAGCAGCTTGGGTAGCGGGGAGTACTACGAGCAGTACTTC. This translates into CASSLGSGEYYEQYF.

This clone appeared once. V is TRBV6-5 and J is TRBJ1-6; D is ambiguous. This CDR3 is 12 amino acids long. V lost 2 bases, J lost 7 bases, and 3 bases lay in between. Germline loops: CDR1 MNHEY, CDR2 SVGAGI. This CDR3 reads CASSYRNSPLHF. The CDR3 DNA sequence: TGTGCCAGCAGTTACCGGAATTCACCCCTCCACTTT.

The chain combines TRBV7-6 with TRBJ1-6, with 9 positions matching TRBD1. Germline V gene lookup returns CDR1 SGHVS and CDR2 FNYEAQ. V was clipped by 1 base and J by 8 bases; unmatched bases: 9. The CDR3 is made up of 17 amino acids. The CDR3 loop reads CASSLDGTGGVYSPLHF. The CDR3 DNA follows: TGTGCCAGCAGCTTAGACGGTACAGGGGGCGTATATTCACCCCTCCACTTT.

The chain links TRBV4-3 to TRBJ1-2, with D maybe TRBD1 (6 bases). This CDR3 contains 16 residues. V lost 3 bases, J lost 8 bases, and 22 bases lay in between. The germline gives CDR1 LGHNA, CDR2 YSLEER. The CDR3 bases are TGCGCCAGCAGCCAGGAAGGGGACATACAAAGGGCAGGCTACACCTTC. It is translated as CASSQEGDIQRAGYTF.

The J gene is TRBJ2-3, the V gene TRBV18; D not certain. Trimming cost V 2 bases and J 4 bases, with 10 bases left between them. This CDR3 has 14 residues. Germline V gene sequence: CDR1 KGHSH, CDR2 LQKENI. The CDR3 DNA reads as TGTGCCAGCTCACCAGTAGAAACTGCAGATACGCAGTATTTT. Amino acid sequence: CASSPVETADTQYF. Based on the CDR3 plus reference TRBV18 and TRBJ2-3, the full variable domain is NAGVMQNPRHLVRRRGQEARLRCSPMKGHSHVYWYRQLPEEGLKFMVYLQKENIIDESGMPKERFSAEFPKEGPSILRIQQVVRGDSAAYFCASSPVETADTQYFGPGTRLTVL.

This clone was recorded once. The chain employs TRBV7-6 and TRBJ1-5; D call uncertain. The ends were cut back, 3 bases at V and 4 bases at J, with 7 bases in the middle. This CDR3 contains 13 residues. Germline-derived CDR1 and CDR2 are SGHVS and FNYEAQ. The CDR3: CASSLRFNQPQHF. The CDR3, as DNA: TGTGCCAGCAGCTTGAGGTTTAATCAGCCCCAGCATTTT.

This chain joins TRBV29-1 and TRBJ1-3; D unclear. Germline V gene sequence: CDR1 SQVTM, CDR2 ANQGSEA. This CDR3 region has 15 residues. Trimming cost V 3 bases and J 0 bases, with 12 bases left between them. The CDR3 is CSVEGSSSSGNTIYF. The CDR3 nucleotides are TGCAGCGTTGAGGGCAGCTCGAGCTCTGGAAACACCATATATTTT.

V is TRBV10-3 and J is TRBJ1-6, with TRBD1 as a possible D gene (6 bases). Germline CDR1 reads ENHRY; CDR2 reads SYGVKD. This CDR3 region has 16 residues. Trimming took off 10 bases at V and 5 bases at J, with 21 bases between the two ends. The CDR3 sequence: CATRGGAGEHNSPLHF. As DNA, the CDR3 is TGTGCCACTCGCGGGGGCGCAGGGGAGCATAATTCACCCCTCCACTTT.

The rearrangement links TRBV6-5 to TRBJ1-5; no definite D call. CDR1 is MNHEY and CDR2 is SVGAGI in the germline V gene. The CDR3 spans 15 residues. V was pared by 6 bases and J by 1 base, with 13 bases between. CDR3 loop: CASSQSRRSNQPQHF. The CDR3 DNA reads as TGTGCCAGCAGCCAAAGTAGGAGAAGCAATCAGCCCCAGCATTTT.

The chain combines TRBV2 with TRBJ1-1; D might be TRBD1 (6 bases). There are 14 residues in the CDR3. Germline CDR1 is SNHLY and CDR2 is FYNNEI. Trimming stripped 4 bases from V and 1 base from J, with 10 bases between. CDR3 sequence reads: CASSVQGWNTEAFF. CDR3 DNA sequence: TGTGCCAGCAGTGTCCAGGGGTGGAACACTGAAGCTTTCTTT. The full variable domain, completed using reference TRBV2 and TRBJ1-1, is EPEVTQTPSHQVTQMGQEVILRCVPISNHLYFYWYRQILGQKVEFLVSFYNNEISEKSEIFDDQFSVERPDGSNFTLKIRSTKLEDSAMYFCASSVQGWNTEAFFGQGTRLTVV.

This clone was seen only once. This chain joins TRBV7-3 and TRBJ2-1, with a weak D call TRBD2 (5 bases). The CDR3 totals 15 residues. Germline assignment: CDR1 SGHTA and CDR2 FQGTGA. The ends were cut back, 5 bases at V and 3 bases at J, with 14 bases in the middle. This CDR3 reads CASSPLAGVYNEQFF. In DNA, the CDR3 is TGTGCCAGCAGCCCTCTGGCGGGTGTCTACAATGAGCAGTTCTTC.

The rearrangement uses TRBV12-3 or TRBV12-4 and TRBJ1-2, with no clear D. There are 12 residues in the CDR3. V was cut by 5 bases and J by 8 bases, with 12 bases left in between. DNA for the CDR3: TGTGCCAGCAGTCCCCGGAAGAGGGGCTACACCTTC. Translating it yields CASSPRKRGYTF.

This clone came up a few times. In DNA form, the CDR3 reads TGTGCCAGCAGCCAAGTACCTCAGCGAACCTCCGGGGAGCTGTTTTTT. It is translated as CASSQVPQRTSGELFF. The V and J genes are TRBV3-1 (or the pseudogene TRBV3-2) and TRBJ2-2; no clear D. V lost 1 base and J lost 6, with 15 bases in between. This CDR3 has 16 amino acids. Germline CDR1 and CDR2: LGHDT and YNNKEL (reference sequence).

The V call is TRBV5-5, the J call TRBJ1-1; D perhaps matches TRBD1 (5 bases). Trimming left V 9 bases short and J 5 bases short, with 11 bases between. Germline V gene lookup returns CDR1 SGHKS and CDR2 YYEKEE (reference sequence). CDR3 length: 11 residues. The DNA of the CDR3 is TGTGCCACCGGGACGGGGACTGAAGCTTTCTTT. It yields the protein CATGTGTEAFF.

Details on this clone: Germline and junction disagree at one end, which may indicate a read error. The chain links TRBV11-2 to TRBJ1-5; 8 bases align to TRBD1. Germline V gives CDR1 SGHAT, CDR2 FQNNGV. CDR3 length: 19 residues. CDR3 bases: TGTGCCAGCAGCTCGAGATGGTCAGTGGACAGGGAGTCCAATCGGCCCCAGCATTTT. Protein sequence: CASSSRWSVDRESNRPQHF.

This clone was seen just once. CDR3 amino acids: CASSQEGPTGYSTEAFF. DNA for the CDR3: TGTGCCAGCAGCCAAGAGGGCCCGACAGGGTACAGCACTGAAGCTTTCTTT. The V and J genes are TRBV14 and TRBJ1-1, with TRBD1 identical over 7 bases. The germline V gene has CDR1 SGHDN and CDR2 FVKESK. The CDR3 is 17 residues long. V shed 0 bases and J 4 bases; nucleotides not matched to a gene: 11.

The chain joins TRBV4-3 to TRBJ2-7; tentative D call: TRBD2 (5 bases). The V end lost 0 bases, the J end lost 3 bases, and 30 bases lay between the germline ends. The germline V gene encodes CDR1 LGHNA and CDR2 YSLEER. The CDR3 loop spans 21 amino acids. The CDR3 DNA is TGCGCCAGCAGCCAAGACTTCCCCTCGATAGTAAAGGACTTTCCCCTCTACGAGCAGTACTTC. This translates into CASSQDFPSIVKDFPLYEQYF.